The text below deals with one T cell receptor beta chain. Its antigen is unidentified. The data were obtained in a study of T cells in Graves' hyperthyroidism and ophthalmopathy. Ophthalmopathy in the patients scored at least 3 on Clinical Activity Score and at least 4 on NOSPECS grade, lasting under 3 months. Fresh 10 ml peripheral blood yielded PBMCs. Regarding the study as a whole: Separation of ophthalmopathy from stable hyperthyroidism was achieved by a 13 V-J model.

Regions amplified from RNA transcripts were the TCR beta CDR3 regions. When the TCR CDR3 underwent first-round RT-PCR, the HTBI primer set was used. TCRdb independently ran MiXCR on the multiplex PCR reads; one entry per CDR3 protein. Of 620,000 or so distinct CDR3 sequences detected, roughly 15% appear once; the ten largest clones hold about an eighth. This CDR3 spans 17 amino acids. Per germline, CDR1 SGHDN and CDR2 FVKESK. Trimming shortened V by 2 bases and J by 4 bases, and 17 bases separated the two germline ends. The source of this sequence is a woman aged 45-65 years with Graves' ophthalmopathy. This chain uses TRBV14 with TRBJ2-2; D perhaps matches TRBD2 (6 bases). The sample comprised blood. The CDR3 region has the DNA TGTGCCAGCAGCCAATCCCGACCGGGACTTATCACCGGGGAGCTGTTTTTT. This sequence encodes CASSQSRPGLITGELFF.